The rows below give T cell receptor beta chains drawn from one sample of a study of shared clonotypes between healthy human individuals. TCRdb's table, derived via immunoSEQ multiplex PCR, lists solely in-frame clones and lacks some. The data hold about 560,000 clones, with around three quarters observed a single time. Sequenced sample: PBMCs. The receptors were gathered from a middle-aged woman in good health. Some clones in this sample may be carry-over from other donors' samples. Both conserved end residues are part of each CDR3. Each record gives: J gene, clone size, D gene, V gene, CDR3 protein, CDR3 DNA. A D gene is named only where the DNA matches it firmly. The listing skips clone size in some rows; elsewhere it reads once, few, many or a size class.

J: TRBJ2-1
size: NA
D: TRBD2
V: TRBV7-9
CDR3: CASSPRTSYYNEQFF
DNA: TGTGCCAGCAGCCCGCGGACTAGTTACTACAATGAGCAGTTCTTC

J: TRBJ2-3
size: NA
D: NA
V: TRBV27
CDR3: CASSLFGTSTDTQYF
DNA: TGTGCCAGCAGTTTATTCGGGACTTCCACAGATACGCAGTATTTT

J: TRBJ2-3
size: NA
D: NA
V: TRBV11-1
CDR3: CASNSGGGAADTQYF
DNA: TGTGCCAGCAACTCCGGAGGGGGGGCGGCAGATACGCAGTATTTT

J: TRBJ2-1
size: once
D: TRBD2
V: TRBV28
CDR3: CASSSGTSGTNEQFF
DNA: TGTGCCAGCAGTTCCGGGACTAGCGGGACCAATGAGCAGTTCTTC

J: TRBJ1-1
size: NA
D: NA
V: TRBV29-1
CDR3: CSAEDSPEAFF
DNA: TGCAGCGCCGAAGACAGTCCTGAAGCTTTCTTT

J: TRBJ1-1
size: NA
D: NA
V: TRBV30
CDR3: CAWSVVVTEAFF
DNA: TGTGCCTGGAGTGTAGTGGTGACTGAAGCTTTCTTT

J: TRBJ1-1
size: NA
D: NA
V: TRBV5-1
CDR3: CASSPTGLTTEAFF
DNA: TGCGCCAGCAGTCCAACAGGGCTGACTACTGAAGCTTTCTTT

J: TRBJ2-1
size: NA
D: NA
V: TRBV18
CDR3: CASSPLGNEQFF
DNA: TGTGCCAGCTCACCCCTGGGCAATGAGCAGTTCTTC

J: TRBJ1-5
size: NA
D: TRBD1
V: TRBV30
CDR3: CAWTRTGGQPQHF
DNA: TGTGCCTGGACCCGGACAGGGGGCCAGCCCCAGCATTTT

J: TRBJ2-2
size: NA
D: TRBD2
V: TRBV11-2
CDR3: CASSLGSLAGGPGGELFF
DNA: TGTGCCAGCAGCTTAGGTTCACTAGCGGGAGGACCGGGTGGGGAGCTGTTTTTT

J: TRBJ1-3
size: NA
D: TRBD1
V: TRBV2
CDR3: CASSEEAGTGGNTIYF
DNA: TGTGCCAGCAGTGAAGAGGCCGGGACAGGGGGAAACACCATATATTTT

J: TRBJ1-3
size: NA
D: NA
V: TRBV19
CDR3: CASSMGGISGNTIYF
DNA: TGTGCCAGTAGTATGGGGGGGATCTCTGGAAACACCATATATTTT

J: TRBJ2-2
size: NA
D: TRBD2
V: TRBV4-3
CDR3: CASSQRRESPGELFF
DNA: TGCGCCAGCAGCCAGAGGCGGGAGTCCCCCGGGGAGCTGTTTTTT

J: TRBJ1-5
size: NA
D: TRBD1
V: TRBV28
CDR3: CASNRGRPPQHF
DNA: TGTGCCAGTAACAGGGGAAGACCGCCCCAGCATTTT

J: TRBJ1-4
size: NA
D: NA
V: TRBV7-2
CDR3: CASSLGPSGEKLFF
DNA: TGTGCCAGCAGCTTAGGGCCTTCGGGTGAAAAACTGTTTTTT

J: TRBJ2-7
size: few
D: NA
V: TRBV5-1
CDR3: CASSLAEGVVDEQYF
DNA: TGCGCCAGCAGCTTGGCAGAAGGGGTGGTCGACGAGCAGTACTTC

J: TRBJ2-2
size: NA
D: NA
V: TRBV5-1
CDR3: CASSLGYAAGELFF
DNA: TGCGCCAGCAGCTTGGGATACGCAGCGGGGGAGCTGTTTTTT

J: TRBJ2-7
size: NA
D: TRBD1
V: TRBV19
CDR3: CASSHPGQGSYEQYF
DNA: TGTGCCAGTAGCCATCCGGGACAGGGATCCTACGAGCAGTACTTC

J: TRBJ2-7
size: few
D: TRBD2
V: TRBV5-1
CDR3: CASSSGASGIGFGEQYF
DNA: TGCGCCAGCAGCTCGGGCGCTAGCGGGATTGGATTTGGAGAGCAGTACTTC

J: TRBJ2-2
size: NA
D: TRBD1
V: TRBV10-1
CDR3: CASKGAGGELFF
DNA: TGCGCCAGCAAGGGGGCAGGTGGGGAGCTGTTTTTT

J: TRBJ1-1
size: NA
D: NA
V: TRBV7-9
CDR3: CASSLGQTNTEAFF
DNA: TGTGCCAGCAGCTTAGGGCAGACAAACACTGAAGCTTTCTTT

J: TRBJ2-1
size: NA
D: NA
V: TRBV7-2
CDR3: CASSLRDWRNYYNEQFF
DNA: TGTGCCAGCAGCTTAAGGGATTGGAGGAATTACTACAATGAGCAGTTCTTC

J: TRBJ2-5
size: NA
D: TRBD1
V: TRBV29-1
CDR3: CSVATGVQETQYF
DNA: TGCAGCGTTGCGACAGGGGTTCAAGAGACCCAGTACTTC

J: TRBJ2-1
size: NA
D: NA
V: TRBV7-9
CDR3: CASSLVTEAYNKQFF
DNA: TGTGCCAGCAGCTTAGTTACAGAGGCCTACAATAAGCAGTTCTTC

J: TRBJ1-2
size: NA
D: TRBD1
V: TRBV23-1
CDR3: CASSQWGTGDFFNYGYTF
DNA: TGCGCCAGCAGTCAATGGGGGACAGGCGATTTCTTTAACTATGGCTACACCTTC

J: TRBJ2-7
size: NA
D: TRBD1
V: TRBV14
CDR3: CASSPYQDRGVYEQYF
DNA: TGTGCCAGCAGCCCCTATCAGGACAGGGGTGTCTACGAGCAGTACTTC

J: TRBJ1-1
size: NA
D: NA
V: TRBV28
CDR3: CASSFGRPYTEAFF
DNA: TGTGCCAGCAGTTTTGGCAGGCCCTACACTGAAGCTTTCTTT

J: TRBJ1-3
size: once
D: TRBD1
V: TRBV4-1
CDR3: CASSQDVTGGSGNTIYF
DNA: TGCGCCAGCAGCCAAGATGTCACAGGGGGATCGGGAAACACCATATATTTT

J: TRBJ2-7
size: few
D: NA
V: TRBV9
CDR3: CASSVGSSPHEQYF
DNA: TGTGCCAGCAGCGTCGGGAGTTCTCCCCACGAGCAGTACTTC

J: TRBJ1-1
size: NA
D: NA
V: TRBV7-3
CDR3: CASSEAGFRNTEAFF
DNA: TGTGCCAGCAGCGAGGCGGGGTTTAGAAACACTGAAGCTTTCTTT

J: TRBJ1-3
size: few
D: TRBD1
V: TRBV2
CDR3: CASSLTGVPGNTIYF
DNA: TGTGCCAGCAGTCTTACAGGGGTCCCTGGAAACACCATATATTTT

J: TRBJ2-5
size: NA
D: NA
V: TRBV19
CDR3: CASRGGETQYF
DNA: TGTGCCAGTAGGGGGGGAGAGACCCAGTACTTC

J: TRBJ2-3
size: NA
D: NA
V: TRBV27
CDR3: CASSSGSTDTQYF
DNA: TGTGCCAGCAGCTCAGGTTCGACAGATACGCAGTATTTT

J: TRBJ2-3
size: NA
D: NA
V: TRBV11-2
CDR3: CASSKGDVKKGAQYF
DNA: TGTGCCAGCAGCAAGGGGGATGTCAAAAAAGGTGCGCAGTATTTT

J: TRBJ1-4
size: few
D: NA
V: TRBV2
CDR3: CASYPRGLTTEKLFF
DNA: TGTGCCAGCTACCCCCGGGGCCTCACTACCGAAAAACTGTTTTTT

J: TRBJ2-2
size: NA
D: TRBD2
V: TRBV19
CDR3: CASSIGGGGSSSGELFF
DNA: TGTGCCAGTAGTATAGGAGGCGGCGGGAGCAGCTCCGGGGAGCTGTTTTTT

J: TRBJ2-2
size: few
D: NA
V: TRBV15
CDR3: CATSFRPGLGELFF
DNA: TGTGCCACCAGCTTCCGTCCAGGGCTCGGGGAGCTGTTTTTT

J: TRBJ2-4
size: NA
D: NA
V: TRBV11-2
CDR3: CASTRTRGSIQYF
DNA: TGTGCCAGCACCCGAACGCGAGGAAGCATTCAGTACTTC

J: TRBJ2-7
size: NA
D: NA
V: TRBV11-3
CDR3: CASSLVRGAGYEQYF
DNA: TGTGCCAGCAGCTTAGTCCGCGGGGCGGGCTACGAGCAGTACTTC

J: TRBJ1-1
size: NA
D: NA
V: TRBV19
CDR3: CASRKTASNTEAFF
DNA: TGTGCCAGTAGGAAGACAGCCTCGAACACTGAAGCTTTCTTT

J: TRBJ2-1
size: NA
D: NA
V: TRBV13
CDR3: CASSQESGVRGNEQFF
DNA: TGTGCCAGCAGCCAAGAATCTGGAGTCAGGGGCAATGAGCAGTTCTTC

J: TRBJ2-3
size: NA
D: TRBD2
V: TRBV27
CDR3: CASRVTSGRSTDTQYF
DNA: TGTGCCAGCAGGGTAACTAGCGGGAGGAGCACAGATACGCAGTATTTT

J: TRBJ1-2
size: few
D: TRBD1
V: TRBV2
CDR3: CASSAGGVNGYTF
DNA: TGTGCCAGCAGTGCAGGGGGCGTTAATGGCTACACCTTC

J: TRBJ1-2
size: many
D: NA
V: TRBV4-2
CDR3: CASSQEGAHYGYTF
DNA: TGTGCCAGCAGCCAAGAAGGGGCCCACTATGGCTACACCTTC

J: TRBJ2-1
size: NA
D: TRBD2
V: TRBV29-1
CDR3: CSVETSGVSSYNEQFF
DNA: TGCAGCGTTGAAACCAGCGGGGTAAGCTCCTACAATGAGCAGTTCTTC

J: TRBJ2-2
size: NA
D: NA
V: TRBV6-5
CDR3: CASSYQSAVGELFF
DNA: TGTGCCAGCAGTTACCAGAGCGCGGTCGGGGAGCTGTTTTTT

J: TRBJ2-7
size: once
D: NA
V: TRBV28
CDR3: CASSPDQLKRQQYF
DNA: TGTGCCAGCAGCCCCGACCAGCTTAAGCGGCAGCAGTACTTC

J: TRBJ2-3
size: NA
D: NA
V: TRBV5-6
CDR3: CASSLDRSGGGAYTDTQYF
DNA: TGTGCCAGCAGCTTGGACAGGAGCGGAGGGGGTGCCTACACAGATACGCAGTATTTT

J: TRBJ2-3
size: NA
D: NA
V: TRBV5-1
CDR3: CASSLAGGGSDTQYF
DNA: TGCGCCAGCAGCTTGGCGGGCGGAGGGTCAGATACGCAGTATTTT

J: TRBJ2-5
size: NA
D: NA
V: TRBV7-9
CDR3: CASSLIYSLMEETQYF
DNA: TGTGCCAGCAGCTTAATCTACTCGTTAATGGAAGAGACCCAGTACTTC

J: TRBJ2-3
size: NA
D: NA
V: TRBV19
CDR3: CASTNSGRNTDTQYF
DNA: TGTGCCAGTACCAACAGTGGGCGGAATACAGATACGCAGTATTTT

J: TRBJ1-5
size: many
D: NA
V: TRBV25-1
CDR3: CASSEYGGGNQPQHF
DNA: TGTGCCAGCAGTGAATACGGGGGTGGCAATCAGCCCCAGCATTTT

J: TRBJ2-7
size: once
D: TRBD2
V: TRBV27
CDR3: CASSTGLANEQYF
DNA: TGTGCCAGCAGTACCGGACTAGCGAACGAGCAGTACTTC

J: TRBJ2-5
size: NA
D: NA
V: TRBV7-9
CDR3: CASSLGLGQETQYF
DNA: TGTGCCAGCAGCTTAGGACTCGGACAAGAGACCCAGTACTTC

J: TRBJ1-2
size: NA
D: TRBD1
V: TRBV28
CDR3: CASSLPYRTGNGYTF
DNA: TGTGCCAGCAGTTTACCCTACAGGACAGGGAATGGCTACACCTTC